This paragraph covers one T cell receptor (beta chain) sequence. The V segment lost 3 bases and the J segment 9 bases; nucleotides outside the gene matches: 6. CDR3 size: 13 residues. The germline V gene has CDR1 GTSNPN and CDR2 SVGIG (reference sequence). The repertoire was sequenced with immunoSEQ multiplex PCR; TCRdb's copy has only in-frame clones and lacks some. Counted here are 300,000 to 350,000 clones, approximately 89% occurring once; the ten biggest clones make up 5%. These data originate in a study of blood T cell repertoires in COVID-19. Participant age was roughly 18 to 95 years, and participants resided in approximately 25 US areas.

The sequenced material came from PBMCs or T cells enriched from blood (not recorded which). V gene TRBV30 combines with J gene TRBJ2-5, with 11 bases that match TRBD1. This sequence was found in a man younger than 45 who had recovered from COVID-19. CDR3 residues: CAWRPGQGVAQYF. The CDR3 region has the DNA TGTGCCTGGAGACCGGGACAGGGGGTGGCCCAGTACTTC.